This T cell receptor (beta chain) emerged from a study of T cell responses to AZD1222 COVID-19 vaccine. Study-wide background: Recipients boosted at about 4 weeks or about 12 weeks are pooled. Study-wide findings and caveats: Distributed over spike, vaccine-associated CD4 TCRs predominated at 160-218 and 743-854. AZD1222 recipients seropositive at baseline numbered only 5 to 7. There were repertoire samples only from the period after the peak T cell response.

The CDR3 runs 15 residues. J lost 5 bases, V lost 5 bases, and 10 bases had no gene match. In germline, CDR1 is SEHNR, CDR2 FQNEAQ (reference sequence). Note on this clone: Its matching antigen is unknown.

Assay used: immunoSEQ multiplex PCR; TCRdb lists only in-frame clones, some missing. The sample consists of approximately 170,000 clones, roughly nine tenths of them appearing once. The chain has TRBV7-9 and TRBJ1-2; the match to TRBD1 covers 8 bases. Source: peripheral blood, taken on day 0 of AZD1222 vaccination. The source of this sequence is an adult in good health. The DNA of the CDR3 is TGTGCCAGCAGCCCATGGGACAGGCTGGGATATGGCTACACCTTC. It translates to CASSPWDRLGYGYTF.